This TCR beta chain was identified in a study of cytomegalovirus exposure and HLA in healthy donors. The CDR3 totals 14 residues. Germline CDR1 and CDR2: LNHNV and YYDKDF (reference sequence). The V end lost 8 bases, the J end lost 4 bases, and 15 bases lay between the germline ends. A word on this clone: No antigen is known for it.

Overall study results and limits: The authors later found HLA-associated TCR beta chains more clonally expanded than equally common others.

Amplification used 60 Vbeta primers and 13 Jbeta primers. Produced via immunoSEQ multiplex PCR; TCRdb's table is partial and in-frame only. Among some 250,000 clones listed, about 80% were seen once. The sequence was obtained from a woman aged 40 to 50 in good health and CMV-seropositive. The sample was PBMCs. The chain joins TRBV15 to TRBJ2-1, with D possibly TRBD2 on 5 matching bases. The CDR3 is CATSGRGTYNEQFF. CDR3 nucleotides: TGTGCCACCTCGGGTCGGGGAACGTACAATGAGCAGTTCTTC. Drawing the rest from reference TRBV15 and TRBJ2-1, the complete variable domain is DAMVIQNPRYQVTQFGKPVTLSCSQTLNHNVMYWYQQKSSQAPKLLFHYYDKDFNNEADTPDNFQSRRPNTSFCFLDIRSPGLGDTAMYLCATSGRGTYNEQFFGPGTRLTVL.